These 32 T cell receptor beta chains share one sample of origin, sequenced in a study of shared T cell receptors in the human thymus. The assay was immunoSEQ multiplex PCR, and TCRdb's table has in-frame clones only and misses some. The repertoire holds hundreds of thousands of clones, roughly 90% seen once, with 0.01% in the top ten. In addition, the sample was reused for a study of human thymus T cells.

Sequenced input: thymocytes. These receptor sequences come from a boy under three years old with a congenital heart defect.

This chain joins TRBV19 and TRBJ1-5; D gene uncertain. V was trimmed by 6 bases and J by 6 bases, leaving 6 bases between them. CDR3 length equals 11 residues. Germline V gene sequence: CDR1 LNHDA, CDR2 SQIVND (reference sequence). CDR3 DNA: TGTGCCAGTAGGAGGGTTCAGCCCCAGCATTTT. Encoded protein: CASRRVQPQHF.

This chain joins TRBV27 and TRBJ2-7, with 14 bases matching TRBD2. CDR1 and CDR2 from the germline V gene are MNHEY and SMNVEV (reference sequence). V lost 4 bases, J lost 4 bases, and 6 bases stayed unmatched. The CDR3 runs 16 residues. CDR3: CASSSHGTSGRYEQYF. In DNA, the CDR3 is TGTGCCAGCAGTTCCCACGGGACTAGCGGGAGATACGAGCAGTACTTC.

This chain connects TRBV6-1 to TRBJ2-1, with TRBD1 matching 9 bases. Germline V lookup: CDR1 MNHNS, CDR2 SASEGT. This CDR3 is 15 amino acids long. V lost 6 bases, J lost 7 bases, and 10 bases stayed unmatched. CDR3 bases: TGTGCCAGCAGCGTTAACAGGGGGCGCGGGAATGAGCAGTTCTTC. Translating gives CASSVNRGRGNEQFF.

The J gene is TRBJ1-2, the V gene TRBV15, with D possibly matching TRBD1 (5 bases). The V end was cut by 1 base, the J end by 4 bases, with 19 bases between. The CDR3 covers 17 residues. The germline gives CDR1 LNHNV, CDR2 YYDKDF (reference sequence). CDR3 nucleotide sequence: TGTGCCACCAGCAGAGCTCCGTCGCGGGGCGTTCGCTATGGCTACACCTTC. Translated: CATSRAPSRGVRYGYTF.

The V gene is TRBV29-1, the J gene TRBJ2-2; 8 nucleotides align to TRBD2. The V gene's germline CDR1 is SQVTM and CDR2 ANQGSEA. This CDR3 is built from 15 residues. Germline trimming cut 4 bases from V and 4 bases from J; bases unmatched to any gene: 8. This chain's CDR3 is CSVVIGRASTGELFF. The CDR3 DNA reads as TGCAGCGTTGTCATCGGGAGGGCTAGCACCGGGGAGCTGTTTTTT.

The chain links TRBV10-3 to TRBJ2-7; 8 bases agree with TRBD1. Trimming cost V 6 bases and J 3 bases; bases outside gene matches: 16. Per germline, CDR1 ENHRY and CDR2 SYGVKD. The CDR3 extends over 17 amino acids. The CDR3 coding sequence is TGTGCCATCAGCCACCCAACGGGGGACAGGCAAAACTACGAGCAGTACTTC. This gives the protein CAISHPTGDRQNYEQYF.

The chain has TRBV4-2 and TRBJ1-2; 8 nucleotides line up with TRBD1. Germline V lookup: CDR1 LGHNA, CDR2 YNFKEQ. With V trimmed by 0 bases and J by 6 bases, 9 bases remained unmatched. This CDR3 is built from 16 residues. The CDR3 protein is CASSQEGPRGPNGYTF. CDR3 in DNA: TGTGCCAGCAGCCAAGAGGGGCCCAGGGGGCCAAATGGCTACACCTTC.

The chain joins TRBV7-9 to TRBJ2-5, with 8 bases aligning to TRBD2. J gave up 3 bases and V 6 bases, and 6 bases lay outside the gene matches. This CDR3 region has 14 residues. Germline V gene lookup returns CDR1 SEHNR and CDR2 FQNEAQ (reference sequence). This chain's CDR3 is CASRPHSGKETQYF. In DNA, the CDR3 is TGTGCCAGCAGACCCCATAGCGGGAAAGAGACCCAGTACTTC.

This clone was seen just once. This rearrangement joins TRBV18 to TRBJ1-1; TRBD1 might be the D (5 bases). The CDR3 covers 14 residues. Germline CDR1 reads KGHSH; CDR2 reads LQKENI. The germline V and J ends were trimmed by 3 bases and 1 base, with 9 bases remaining between them. Here the CDR3 DNA reads TGTGCCAGCTCACCGAGCAGGGCGAACACTGAAGCTTTCTTT. Its protein is CASSPSRANTEAFF.

This clone was found a few times. The rearrangement joins TRBV10-3 to TRBJ2-7; 11 positions agree with TRBD2. The junction had 18 bases not matched to a gene; V was cut back by 3 bases and J by 2 bases. Germline-derived CDR1 and CDR2 are ENHRY and SYGVKD. This CDR3 contains 20 residues. CDR3 sequence (DNA): TGTGCCATCAGTGAACCCACCGGGAAGACGACTAGCGGGAAGACCTACGAGCAGTACTTC. Its translation is CAISEPTGKTTSGKTYEQYF.

This sequence joins TRBV28 and TRBJ2-7, with D perhaps TRBD2 (5 bases). V lost 5 bases and J 0 bases, leaving 14 bases between the germline ends. This CDR3 region has 15 residues. The V gene's germline CDR1 is MDHEN and CDR2 SYDVKM. As DNA, the CDR3 is TGTGCCAGCAGTAAGGTAGCGTCAAGCTCCTACGAGCAGTACTTC. Its protein is CASSKVASSSYEQYF.

CDR3 in amino acids: CASSESGGQVADTQYF. For the CDR3, the DNA is TGTGCCAGCAGTGAATCCGGGGGGCAGGTCGCAGATACGCAGTATTTT. The rearrangement links TRBV25-1 to TRBJ2-3; D might be TRBD2 (7 bases). Germline V gives CDR1 MGHDK, CDR2 SYGVNS. The length of the CDR3 is 16 residues. Trimming pared 1 base from V and 4 bases from J, leaving 15 bases between.

V gene TRBV5-4 combines with J gene TRBJ2-7; 8 nucleotides align to TRBD2. The CDR3 totals 15 residues. The germline gives CDR1 SGHNT, CDR2 YYREEE (reference sequence). V gave up 4 bases and J gave up 2 bases; unmatched junction bases: 8. The CDR3 spells CASSVSGSGAYEQYF. The CDR3 DNA is TGTGCCAGCAGCGTCAGCGGGAGCGGGGCCTACGAGCAGTACTTC.

This chain's CDR3 is CASSLEQGIKSHSYEQYF. The DNA of the CDR3 is TGTGCCAGCAGCTTGGAACAGGGAATTAAGTCCCACTCCTACGAGCAGTACTTC. This rearrangement joins TRBV5-6 to TRBJ2-7; the D gene is possibly TRBD1 (6 bases). V was pared by 0 bases and J by 0 bases, with 19 bases between. The CDR3 sequence is 18 residues long. Germline CDR1 reads SGHDT; CDR2 reads YYEEEE.

The CDR3, as DNA: TGTGCCAGCAGCTCCGGACGGGAGGGCTCCTACAATGAGCAGTTCTTC. It yields the protein CASSSGREGSYNEQFF. This chain links TRBV7-2 with TRBJ2-1; 8 bases agree with TRBD2. Germline V gives CDR1 SGHTA, CDR2 FQGNSA. Trimming cost V 4 bases and J 0 bases; bases outside gene matches: 5. CDR3 length: 16 residues.

The CDR3 DNA sequence: TGCGCCAGCAGCACCGGGACAGCCTCTAAATGCTACACCTTC. It codes for CASSTGTASKCYTF. This chain uses TRBV5-1 with TRBJ1-2, with 7 bases fitting TRBD1. CDR1 and CDR2 (germline): SGHRS, YFSETQ. The CDR3 runs to 14 residues. After removal of 4 bases from V and 9 bases from J, the junction contained 12 bases not matched to a gene.

A single count supports this clone. The J gene is TRBJ2-5, the V gene TRBV28; TRBD2 matches at 11 bases. This CDR3 spans 16 amino acids. The J segment lost 5 bases and the V segment lost 2 bases, leaving 7 bases of the junction unmatched. Per the germline V gene, CDR1 is MDHEN and CDR2 is SYDVKM. The CDR3 bases are TGTGCCAGCAGTTTACAGCTAGCGGGAGGTGGCGAGACCCAGTACTTC. Translation gives CASSLQLAGGGETQYF.

The rearrangement joins TRBV10-1 to TRBJ2-3, with 8 nucleotides matching TRBD1. This CDR3 contains 15 residues. Losses at the gene ends were 3 bases for V and 3 bases for J; bases not matched to a gene: 5. The V gene's germline CDR1 is WNHNN and CDR2 SYGVQD (reference sequence). The CDR3 loop reads CASSDSGGKTDTQYF. The CDR3 bases are TGCGCCAGCAGTGACTCAGGGGGCAAGACAGATACGCAGTATTTT.

This clone is a singleton in its sample. The rearrangement uses TRBV5-1 and TRBJ2-5; perhaps TRBD2 as D (5 bases). V was shortened by 0 bases and J by 5 bases, with 11 bases between the two germline ends. The CDR3 has 14 amino acids. CDR1 is SGHRS and CDR2 is YFSETQ in the germline V gene. The CDR3, as DNA: TGCGCCAGCAGCTTGGGAGGAGGCGTGGAGACCCAGTACTTC. It yields the protein CASSLGGGVETQYF. The entire variable domain, with the rest obtained from reference TRBV5-1 and TRBJ2-5, is as follows: KAGVTQTPRYLIKTRGQQVTLSCSPISGHRSVSWYQQTPGQGLQFLFEYFSETQRNKGNFPGRFSGRQFSNSRSEMNVSTLELGDSALYLCASSLGGGVETQYFGPGTRLLVL.

This chain uses TRBV27 with TRBJ2-1; D perhaps matches TRBD1 (6 bases). CDR3 length: 13 residues. Trimming pared 10 bases from V and 10 bases from J, leaving 20 bases between. Germline V gives CDR1 MNHEY, CDR2 SMNVEV (reference sequence). The CDR3 spells CATEPGHRKEQFF. For the CDR3, the DNA is TGTGCCACGGAGCCGGGACATCGTAAGGAGCAGTTCTTC.

This clone was seen a single time. The chain couples TRBV4-1 to TRBJ2-7, with 11 bases identical to TRBD1. The V segment lost 0 bases and the J segment 3 bases; nucleotides outside the gene matches: 4. This CDR3 has 16 residues. Germline CDR1 reads MGHRA; CDR2 reads YSYEKL. The CDR3 loop reads CASSQELGTGGYEQYF. The CDR3 nucleotides read TGCGCCAGCAGCCAAGAACTCGGGACAGGGGGCTACGAGCAGTACTTC.

This clone occurred a few times. Here the CDR3 DNA reads TGTGCCAGCAGCTTAGCGGTAAGCGGGAGGCTGGACAATGAGCAGTTCTTC. This gives the protein CASSLAVSGRLDNEQFF. This chain links TRBV7-9 with TRBJ2-1, with 9 bases aligning to TRBD2. V lost 0 bases and J lost 5; bases outside the gene matches: 8. CDR3 length equals 17 residues. The germline gives CDR1 SEHNR, CDR2 FQNEAQ (reference sequence).

This clone has a single count. The J gene is TRBJ2-3, the V gene TRBV14, with 8 bases identical to TRBD1. The CDR3 is 15 residues long. CDR1 SGHDN and CDR2 FVKESK come from the germline V gene. With V trimmed by 0 bases and J by 1 base, 0 bases remained unmatched. The CDR3 protein is CASSQDRGRTDTQYF. The CDR3 DNA sequence: TGTGCCAGCAGCCAAGACAGGGGGCGCACAGATACGCAGTATTTT.

The chain has TRBV6-4 and TRBJ2-2, with TRBD2 identical over 10 bases. The CDR3 has 13 amino acids. The junction had 0 bases not matched to a gene; V was cut back by 5 bases and J by 6 bases. The germline V gene encodes CDR1 MRHNA and CDR2 SNTAGT. In DNA, the CDR3 is TGTGCCAGCAGTCTAGCGGGAGCCGGGGAGCTGTTTTTT. Translating it yields CASSLAGAGELFF.

This chain connects TRBV30 to TRBJ2-7, with D possibly matching TRBD2 (5 bases). V was clipped by 1 base and J by 6 bases, with 19 bases between them. Germline assignment: CDR1 GTSNPN and CDR2 SVGIG (reference sequence). CDR3 length: 15 amino acids. The CDR3 here is CAWSELAHPPGEQYF. The CDR3 nucleotides are TGTGCCTGGAGTGAGTTAGCGCACCCCCCGGGCGAGCAGTACTTC.

The rearrangement links TRBV18 to TRBJ2-1; 12 bases align to TRBD2. Per germline, CDR1 KGHSH and CDR2 LQKENI. V lost 5 bases and J lost 2; bases outside the gene matches: 13. The CDR3 is 19 residues long. CDR3 amino acids: CASSSGPSGRGGAYNEQFF. The CDR3 DNA is TGTGCCAGCTCATCAGGGCCTAGCGGGAGGGGAGGGGCCTACAATGAGCAGTTCTTC.

The CDR3 DNA sequence: TGTGCCAGCAGCTTGTCCAGCGGGGGTGATCAGCCCCAGCATTTT. The encoded protein is CASSLSSGGDQPQHF. This chain links TRBV5-6 with TRBJ1-5; the D gene is possibly TRBD1 (5 bases). CDR3 length: 15 amino acids. Germline lookup yields CDR1 SGHDT and CDR2 YYEEEE. The ends were cut back, 1 base at V and 5 bases at J, with 13 bases in the middle.

The gene calls are TRBV7-9 and TRBJ2-1; 9 nucleotides agree with TRBD2. The CDR3 covers 16 residues. V lost 5 bases and J lost 7; bases outside the gene matches: 12. Germline V gene data show CDR1 as SEHNR and CDR2 as FQNEAQ (reference sequence). The CDR3 is CASSLMAGGPGNEQFF. CDR3 DNA: TGTGCCAGCAGCCTGATGGCGGGAGGGCCGGGAAATGAGCAGTTCTTC.

The CDR3 DNA reads as TGTGCCAGCTGGTGGGGGCTAGCGGGAGGTTTAGGGCAGTACTTC. This encodes CASWWGLAGGLGQYF. The rearrangement uses TRBV6-1 and TRBJ2-5; the match to TRBD2 covers 11 bases. The germline V gene has CDR1 MNHNS and CDR2 SASEGT. The CDR3 runs 15 residues. Germline trimming cut 8 bases from V and 11 bases from J; bases unmatched to any gene: 16.

The chain combines TRBV6-5 with TRBJ2-7, with TRBD2 identical over 10 bases. The V and J ends lost 6 bases and 5 bases, in that order; junction bases with no gene match: 10. Germline loops: CDR1 MNHEY, CDR2 SVGAGI. The CDR3 is 15 residues long. The CDR3 DNA follows: TGTGCCAGCAGCCCGGGGCTAGCGGGAGCAAACGAGCAGTACTTC. Translated: CASSPGLAGANEQYF.

The chain carries TRBV18 and TRBJ1-2, with D hard to call. Germline V lookup: CDR1 KGHSH, CDR2 LQKENI. The CDR3 is 12 residues long. Trimming took off 2 bases at V and 8 bases at J, with 9 bases between the two ends. In DNA, the CDR3 is TGTGCCAGCTCACCAGGGCCAAGGGGCTACACCTTC. Protein: CASSPGPRGYTF.

The chain carries TRBV5-5 and TRBJ2-1; 7 nucleotides match TRBD2. Losses at the gene ends were 4 bases for V and 3 bases for J; bases not matched to a gene: 10. This CDR3 is 16 amino acids long. From germline, CDR1 is SGHKS and CDR2 YYEKEE (reference sequence). The CDR3 bases are TGTGCCAGCAGCCCGATCCGGGAGGCCCGCTACAATGAGCAGTTCTTC. It codes for CASSPIREARYNEQFF.